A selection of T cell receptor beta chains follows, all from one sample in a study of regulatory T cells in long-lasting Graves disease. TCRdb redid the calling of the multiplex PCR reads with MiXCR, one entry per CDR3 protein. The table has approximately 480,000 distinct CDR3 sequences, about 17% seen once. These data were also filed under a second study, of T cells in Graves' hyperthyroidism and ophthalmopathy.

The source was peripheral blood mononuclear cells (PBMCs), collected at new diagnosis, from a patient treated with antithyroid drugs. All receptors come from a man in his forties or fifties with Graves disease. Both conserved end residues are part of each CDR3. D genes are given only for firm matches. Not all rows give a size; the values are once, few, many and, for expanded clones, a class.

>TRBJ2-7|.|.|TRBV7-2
CASSLDPGMAYEQYF
TGTGCCAGCAGCTTAGATCCAGGGATGGCCTACGAGCAGTACTTC
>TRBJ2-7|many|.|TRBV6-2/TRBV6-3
CASRPGAYEQYF
TGTGCCAGCAGGCCGGGAGCCTACGAGCAGTACTTC
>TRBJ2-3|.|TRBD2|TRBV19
CASSTLAGRTDTQYF
TGTGCCAGTAGTACACTAGCGGGCCGCACAGATACGCAGTATTTT
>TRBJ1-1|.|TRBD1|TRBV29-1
CSVLQGALLAEAFF
TGCAGCGTCCTACAGGGGGCGCTTCTCGCTGAAGCTTTCTTT
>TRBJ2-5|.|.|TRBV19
CASSIGRARETQYF
TGTGCCAGTAGTATTGGCAGGGCCAGGGAGACCCAGTACTTC
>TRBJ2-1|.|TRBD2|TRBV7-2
CASSLDQREWKNEQFF
TGTGCCAGCAGCTTAGACCAGCGGGAGTGGAAAAATGAGCAGTTCTTC
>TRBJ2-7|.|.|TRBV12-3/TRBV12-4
CASSSTAGEQSEQYF
TGTGCCAGCAGTTCTACAGCAGGGGAACAAAGCGAGCAGTACTTC
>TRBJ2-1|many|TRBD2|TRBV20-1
CSAKALAGAGFEQQFF
TGCAGTGCTAAAGCACTAGCGGGAGCTGGTTTTGAGCAGCAGTTCTTC
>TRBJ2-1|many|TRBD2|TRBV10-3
CAISESSGMYNEQFF
TGTGCCATCAGTGAATCTAGCGGGATGTACAATGAGCAGTTCTTC
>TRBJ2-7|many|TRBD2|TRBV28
CASSLTSGRNEQYF
TGTGCCAGCAGTTTAACTAGCGGGAGAAACGAGCAGTACTTC
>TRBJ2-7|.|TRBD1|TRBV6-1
CASSEGQGREQYF
TGTGCCAGCAGCGAGGGACAGGGGAGGGAGCAGTACTTC
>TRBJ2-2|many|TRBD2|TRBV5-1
CASRMMGGSTGELFF
TGCGCCAGCAGGATGATGGGAGGGAGCACCGGGGAGCTGTTTTTT
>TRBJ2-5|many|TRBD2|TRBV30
CAWSPVGGRAETQYF
TGTGCCTGGAGTCCCGTTGGCGGGAGGGCAGAGACCCAGTACTTC
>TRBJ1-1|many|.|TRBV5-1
CASSFTTNTEAFF
TGCGCCAGCAGCTTCACAACGAACACTGAAGCTTTCTTT
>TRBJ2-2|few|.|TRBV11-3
CASSFLGGTGELFF
TGTGCCAGCAGCTTCCTGGGTGGCACCGGGGAGCTGTTTTTT
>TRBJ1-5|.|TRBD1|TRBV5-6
CASSGSGQGNQPQHF
TGTGCCAGCAGCGGGTCGGGACAGGGAAATCAGCCCCAGCATTTT
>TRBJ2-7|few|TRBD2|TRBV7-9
CATAGSGGYEQYF
TGTGCCACGGCGGGGAGCGGGGGCTACGAGCAGTACTTC
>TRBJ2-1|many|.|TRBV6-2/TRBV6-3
CASSYGQHSYNEQFF
TGTGCCAGCAGTTACGGTCAACACTCCTACAATGAGCAGTTCTTC
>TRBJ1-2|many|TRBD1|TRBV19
CASTRTGSAGYTF
TGTGCCAGTACCCGGACAGGGTCGGCTGGCTACACCTTC
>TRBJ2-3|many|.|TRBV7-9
CASSFEFPDTQYF
TGTGCCAGCAGCTTCGAGTTCCCAGATACGCAGTATTTT
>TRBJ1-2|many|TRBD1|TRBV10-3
CAIRPGTGGLWSGYTF
TGTGCCATCAGACCCGGGACAGGGGGACTTTGGAGTGGCTACACCTTC
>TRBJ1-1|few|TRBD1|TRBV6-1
CATRGTGVSEAFF
TGTGCCACCCGTGGGACAGGGGTGTCTGAAGCTTTCTTT
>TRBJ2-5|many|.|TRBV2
CASSFNMETQYF
TGTGCCAGCAGTTTTAATATGGAGACCCAGTACTTC
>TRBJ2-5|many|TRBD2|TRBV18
CASSPRPSGSEETQYF
TGTGCCAGCTCACCACGGCCTAGCGGGAGCGAGGAGACCCAGTACTTC
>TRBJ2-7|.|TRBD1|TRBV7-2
CASSLGRGLEEQYF
TGTGCCAGCAGCTTAGGCAGGGGGCTTGAAGAGCAGTACTTC
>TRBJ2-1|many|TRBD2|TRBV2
CASTEGTRNEQFF
TGTGCCAGCACCGAGGGGACTAGGAATGAGCAGTTCTTC
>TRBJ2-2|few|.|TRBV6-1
CASKGGTGELFF
TGTGCCAGCAAGGGGGGGACCGGGGAGCTGTTTTTT
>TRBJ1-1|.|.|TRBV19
CASSARGPRPWDTEAFF
TGTGCCAGTAGTGCTCGGGGCCCCCGGCCCTGGGACACTGAAGCTTTCTTT
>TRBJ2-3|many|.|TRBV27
CASSLMGYWDTDTQYF
TGTGCCAGCAGTTTAATGGGGTATTGGGACACAGATACGCAGTATTTT
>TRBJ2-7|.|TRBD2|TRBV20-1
CSARFGTSGQQYF
TGCAGTGCTAGATTTGGGACTAGCGGCCAGCAGTACTTC
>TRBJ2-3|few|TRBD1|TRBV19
CASRRGQAPDTQYF
TGTGCCAGCAGGAGGGGACAGGCCCCAGATACGCAGTATTTT
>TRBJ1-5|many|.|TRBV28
CASSSPRAYNQPQHF
TGTGCCAGCAGTTCTCCTCGGGCCTACAATCAGCCCCAGCATTTT
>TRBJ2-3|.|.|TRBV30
CAWSPTLGDTQYF
TGTGCCTGGAGCCCCACCCTAGGAGATACGCAGTATTTT
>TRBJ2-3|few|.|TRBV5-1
CASSRPGADTQYF
TGCGCCAGCAGCCGGCCGGGGGCAGATACGCAGTATTTT
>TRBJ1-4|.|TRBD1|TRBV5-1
CASSLSTGKSELFF
TGCGCCAGCAGCTTGTCGACAGGGAAGTCGGAACTGTTTTTT
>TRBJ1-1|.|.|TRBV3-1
CASRKRGDTEAFF
TGTGCCAGCAGAAAGAGGGGAGACACTGAAGCTTTCTTT
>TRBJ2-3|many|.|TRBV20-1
CSAVDPGTDTQYF
TGCAGTGCGGTTGATCCGGGCACAGATACGCAGTATTTT
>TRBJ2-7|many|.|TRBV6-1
CASGRGGSYEQYF
TGTGCCAGTGGAAGGGGAGGCTCCTACGAGCAGTACTTC
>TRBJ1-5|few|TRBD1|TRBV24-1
CATSDGQGSQPQHF
TGTGCCACCAGTGATGGACAGGGTTCCCAGCCCCAGCATTTT
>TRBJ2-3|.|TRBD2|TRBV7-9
CASSSGLAGDSDTQYF
TGTGCCAGCAGCTCCGGACTAGCGGGAGACTCAGATACGCAGTATTTT
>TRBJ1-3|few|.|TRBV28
CASNPQESGNTIYF
TGTGCCAGCAATCCCCAGGAGTCTGGAAACACCATATATTTT
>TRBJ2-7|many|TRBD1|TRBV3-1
CASRPGQGSSYEQYF
TGTGCCAGCAGGCCTGGACAGGGAAGCTCCTACGAGCAGTACTTC
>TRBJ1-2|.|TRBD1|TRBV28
CASSSAGGENYGYTF
TGTGCCAGCAGTAGCGCAGGGGGCGAAAACTATGGCTACACCTTC
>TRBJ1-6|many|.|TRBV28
CASSFLDRNNSPLHF
TGTGCCAGCAGTTTCTTGGACAGAAATAATTCACCCCTCCACTTT
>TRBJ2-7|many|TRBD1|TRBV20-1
CSADDRDFAYEQYF
TGCAGTGCTGATGACAGGGATTTTGCCTACGAGCAGTACTTC